The T cell receptor (beta chain) described here comes from a study of regulatory T cells in long-lasting Graves disease. This clonotype was counted ten times or more. Its antigen remains unidentified. The time point: persistent/refractory GD, antithyroid drugs over 5 years with positive TRAb. PBMC RNA was the source of the TCR library. Germline V CDR1 and CDR2: SNHLY, FYNNEI. The CDR3 totals 13 residues. The V gene lost 8 bases and the J gene lost 4 bases, with 15 bases spanning the gap. Combining iRepertoire HTBI primers with Arm-PCR of CDR3 regions, the authors built TCR beta libraries. TCRdb called the multiplex PCR reads again in MiXCR, with one record for every CDR3 protein. The sample yields around 400,000 distinct CDR3 sequences, 20% to 30% seen once. Study findings and constraints: Persistent Graves' patients had lower TCR diversity than newly diagnosed ones.

The V gene is TRBV2, the J gene TRBJ2-7; no clear D. The sequence was collected from a female donor with Graves disease. The sample in question was peripheral blood mononuclear cells (PBMCs), obtained when the disease was refractory, from a patient treated with antithyroid drugs. The CDR3 region is CASQVSPLYEQYF. For the CDR3, the DNA is TGTGCCAGCCAAGTTTCTCCGCTTTACGAGCAGTACTTC.